The next 10 T cell receptor beta chains were all read from a single sample in a study of human T cells and chemical hapten exposure. In TCRdb, the RACE reads were re-called with MiXCR into one record per CDR3 protein. This table holds under 100,000 distinct CDR3 sequences, about an eighth found once. Regarding time point: patch test 2, 6 weeks after DPC sensitization. Sample treatment: therapeutic diphenylcyclopropenone sensitization with weekly scalp DPC. The sample was whole blood, taken in connection with sensitization to the hapten diphenylcyclopropenone (DPC). These receptors were taken from a woman between 40 and 55 years old with alopecia areata. Some clones in this sample may be carry-over from other donors' samples.

J is TRBJ2-3 and V is TRBV11-2; D is possibly TRBD2 (6 bases). V was shortened by 5 bases and J by 14 bases, with 23 bases between the two germline ends. This CDR3 region has 14 residues. The germline CDR1 and CDR2 sequences are SGHAT and FQNNGV. The CDR3 region has the DNA TGTGCCAGCAGCCCAACCCCAGCGGCGGGATGGGGGTATTTT. This gives the protein CASSPTPAAGWGYF.

The sample holds a few counts of this clonotype. V gene TRBV5-4 combines with J gene TRBJ2-7; maybe TRBD1 (5 bases). The germline CDR1 and CDR2 sequences are SGHNT and YYREEE (reference sequence). CDR3 length: 15 residues. The V end was cut by 0 bases, the J end by 5 bases, with 15 bases between. CDR3 in amino acids: CASSLGQGASHEQYF. Written as DNA, the CDR3 is TGTGCCAGCAGCTTGGGGCAGGGTGCGTCCCACGAGCAGTACTTC.

CDR3: CASRASTNEKLFF. The CDR3 DNA reads as TGCGCCAGCAGGGCCTCAACTAATGAAAAACTGTTTTTT. This rearrangement joins TRBV5-1 to TRBJ1-4; D gene unclear. Trimming took 5 bases from V and 0 from J, leaving 5 bases between them. Germline V gives CDR1 SGHRS, CDR2 YFSETQ. The CDR3 is 13 residues long.

This clonotype was seen repeatedly, ten times or more. J is TRBJ1-2 and V is TRBV4-3; 9 bases map to TRBD1. The CDR3 is made up of 15 amino acids. Trimming removed 3 bases from V and 7 bases from J; junction bases left unmatched: 9. Germline V lookup: CDR1 LGHNA, CDR2 YSLEER. The chain's CDR3 is CASSQPGTGRGGYTF. DNA of the CDR3: TGCGCCAGCAGCCAGCCCGGGACAGGGAGGGGTGGCTACACCTTC.

The V call is TRBV7-3, the J call TRBJ2-5; D is uncertain. This CDR3 has 13 residues. Trimming pared 5 bases from V and 5 bases from J, leaving 12 bases between. In germline, CDR1 is SGHTA, CDR2 FQGTGA. Here the CDR3 DNA reads TGTGCCAGCAGCCCCAGCGTCCGGGAGACCCAGTACTTC. It is translated as CASSPSVRETQYF.

This clonotype was observed at least ten times. J is TRBJ2-7 and V is TRBV20-1, with a tentative D call TRBD2 (5 bases). This CDR3 contains 16 residues. Between the trimmed V and J ends, which lost 4 bases and 0 bases, there was a span of 19 bases. Germline V gene data show CDR1 as DFQATT and CDR2 as SNEGSKA (reference sequence). In DNA form, the CDR3 reads TGCAGTGCTATTGGGGAAGAGCGGCTCCTCTCCTACGAGCAGTACTTC. Translated, it gives CSAIGEERLLSYEQYF.

The V call is TRBV11-3, the J call TRBJ2-5; D gene unclear. This CDR3 has 13 residues. The ends were cut back, 2 bases at V and 1 base at J, with 5 bases in the middle. Germline lookup yields CDR1 SGHNT and CDR2 YENEEA. For the CDR3, the DNA is TGTGCCAGCAGCTTAAACGGCCAAGAGACCCAGTACTTC. Translated: CASSLNGQETQYF.

Details on this clonotype: The junction differs from germline at one of its ends, possibly a read error. The chain's CDR3 is CASSHGQGSETQCF. CDR3 sequence (DNA): TGTGCCAGCAGTCACGGACAGGGCTCTGAGACCCAGTGCTTC. The rearrangement uses TRBV12-3 or TRBV12-4 and TRBJ2-5; 8 bases align to TRBD1. The CDR3 is made up of 14 amino acids.

Only a few counts were recorded for this clonotype. J is TRBJ2-7 and V is TRBV20-1; 9 bases are shared with TRBD1. Germline CDR1 is DFQATT and CDR2 is SNEGSKA (reference sequence). The junction had 9 bases not matched to a gene; V was cut back by 6 bases and J by 3 bases. This CDR3 contains 14 residues. This CDR3 reads CSAEGQGSYYEQYF. DNA for the CDR3: TGCAGTGCAGAAGGACAGGGGTCTTACTACGAGCAGTACTTC.

J is TRBJ2-1 and V is TRBV4-1; D might be TRBD1 or TRBD2, each matching 7 bases. CDR1 is MGHRA, CDR2 YSYEKL, per germline. The V end lost 0 bases, the J end lost 8 bases, and 23 bases lay between the germline ends. The CDR3 contains 18 residues. CDR3 sequence reads: CASSQDRDRGREADEQFF. The CDR3 DNA reads as TGCGCCAGCAGCCAAGATCGGGACAGAGGACGGGAGGCCGATGAGCAGTTCTTC.